These 10 T cell receptor beta chains were all obtained from the same sample, sequenced in a study of memory CD4+ T cells and cytomegalovirus serostatus (dated by TCRdb to between 2017 and 2020). The receptor library was made with the immunoSEQ multiplex PCR assay. TCRdb limited this immuneACCESS table to in-frame rearrangements with V and J called. A share of clones is missing; checked studies link under half to unresolved V genes, and the rest is unexplained. The sample table contains about 82,000 clones; only one count was recorded for approximately 80% of them. The ten largest clones take up around 0.78% of the sample. Single viable CD3+CD4+CD8-CD45RO+ cells were sorted as memory CD4+ T cells on a FACSAria II. The sample consisted of memory CD4+ T cells from blood. The receptors derive from an adult in good health and CMV-seronegative.

The rearrangement uses TRBV11-2 and TRBJ2-5, with 8 bases matching TRBD2. The CDR3 is 15 amino acids. Germline V CDR1 and CDR2: SGHAT, FQNNGV. V shed 6 bases and J 7 bases; nucleotides not matched to a gene: 13. The CDR3 loop reads CASRKGGREGRTQYF. The CDR3 nucleotides are TGTGCCAGCAGAAAGGGGGGACGGGAGGGAAGGACCCAGTACTTC. Full variable domain (missing parts from reference TRBV11-2 and TRBJ2-5): EAGVAQSPRYKIIEKRQSVAFWCNPISGHATLYWYQQILGQGPKLLIQFQNNGVVDDSQLPKDRFSAERLKGVDSTLKIQPAKLEDSAVYLCASRKGGREGRTQYFGPGTRLLVL.

The chain combines TRBV5-6 with TRBJ1-1, with 8 bases lining up with TRBD1. V trimming: 5 bases; J trimming: 3 bases; junction bases outside the gene matches: 9. Germline loops: CDR1 SGHDT, CDR2 YYEEEE. The CDR3 is made up of 15 amino acids. CDR3 coding DNA: TGTGCCAGCAGACCCGACAGGGGCAGGTACACTGAAGCTTTCTTT. Amino acid sequence: CASRPDRGRYTEAFF.

This clone is labeled medium-sized. The chain carries TRBV18 and TRBJ2-7; D possibly matches TRBD1 or TRBD2 (5 bases each). This CDR3 is built from 13 residues. CDR1 is KGHSH, CDR2 LQKENI, per germline. V lost 3 bases and J lost 5, with 11 bases in between. CDR3 sequence reads: CASSPQRDDEQYF. The CDR3 nucleotides are TGTGCCAGCTCACCCCAGAGGGACGACGAGCAGTACTTC. Combining the CDR3 with reference TRBV18 and TRBJ2-7 gives the whole variable domain NAGVMQNPRHLVRRRGQEARLRCSPMKGHSHVYWYRQLPEEGLKFMVYLQKENIIDESGMPKERFSAEFPKEGPSILRIQQVVRGDSAAYFCASSPQRDDEQYFGPGTRLTVT.

The chain recombines TRBV7-2 with TRBJ1-5; possibly TRBD1 for D (5 bases). The V end lost 5 bases, the J end lost 7 bases, and 15 bases lay between the germline ends. This CDR3 has 14 amino acids. Germline V gene sequence: CDR1 SGHTA, CDR2 FQGNSA. Here the CDR3 DNA reads TGTGCCAGCAGCATCCCCGGCAGGGCCCAGCCCCAGCATTTT. Its protein is CASSIPGRAQPQHF.

The chain carries TRBV6-5 and TRBJ1-2; 8 positions match TRBD1. Germline CDR1 reads MNHEY; CDR2 reads SVGAGI. The CDR3 is 14 amino acids. V dropped 0 bases and J dropped 6; count of bases not matched to a gene: 3. CDR3 residues: CASSYSQGANGYTF. The CDR3 region has the DNA TGTGCCAGCAGTTACTCCCAGGGGGCGAATGGCTACACCTTC.

This clone is labeled as medium-sized (0.01 to 0.1%). The chain employs TRBV2 and TRBJ1-4; unclear D gene. Germline assignment: CDR1 SNHLY and CDR2 FYNNEI. V was pared by 5 bases and J by 8 bases, with 15 bases between. The CDR3 has 14 amino acids. The CDR3 DNA sequence: TGTGCCAGCAGTCCCCTCCAAGGGATCGAAAAACTGTTTTTT. Translated: CASSPLQGIEKLFF.

J is TRBJ1-2 and V is TRBV18, with TRBD1 identical over 8 bases. CDR1 KGHSH and CDR2 LQKENI come from the germline V gene. With 4 bases clipped from V and 8 bases from J, the junction kept 12 bases outside the gene matches. The CDR3 is 15 amino acids. CDR3 in amino acids: CASSLRGQAVAGYTF. For the CDR3, the DNA is TGTGCCAGCTCACTTCGGGGACAGGCCGTTGCGGGCTACACCTTC.

This chain uses TRBV6-6 with TRBJ1-1, with a possible D match to TRBD1 (5 bases). The CDR3 contains 15 residues. V was shortened by 2 bases and J by 3 bases, with 13 bases between the two germline ends. Germline CDR1 reads MNHNY; CDR2 reads SVGAGI (reference sequence). CDR3 amino acids: CASSYISRGDTEAFF. The CDR3 region has the DNA TGTGCCAGCAGTTACATAAGCCGGGGGGACACTGAAGCTTTCTTT.

The CDR3 DNA reads as TGTGCCTGGAGTGTACGCTTCGGACAGCGGGTCTCCTATAATTCACCCCTCCACTTT. Amino acids: CAWSVRFGQRVSYNSPLHF. The chain employs TRBV30 and TRBJ1-6; D is possibly TRBD1 (6 bases). There are 19 residues in the CDR3. Germline loops: CDR1 GTSNPN, CDR2 SVGIG (reference sequence). V dropped 0 bases and J dropped 0 bases, with 18 bases sitting between them.

The rearrangement joins TRBV10-3 to TRBJ1-2; tentative D call: TRBD1 (6 bases). V was cut by 8 bases and J by 0 bases, with 10 bases left in between. There are 13 residues in the CDR3. Germline assignment: CDR1 ENHRY and CDR2 SYGVKD. In DNA form, the CDR3 reads TGTGCCATCCAAAGGACAGCTAACTATGGCTACACCTTC. Protein sequence: CAIQRTANYGYTF.